Following are 20 T cell receptor beta chains from one sample sequenced in a study of OX40 agonist ivuxolimab in advanced cancers. Assay: immunoSEQ multiplex PCR; the TCRdb copy retains only in-frame clones and omits some. The repertoire consists of more than 50,000 clones, with about four fifths occurring once and the leading ten covering 4% to 5.5%. The input for sequencing was CD4+ or CD8+ T cells sorted from blood, taken in a trial of the OX40 agonist ivuxolimab. Receptor source: an adult with an advanced solid tumor such as melanoma, head and neck, liver or kidney cancer.

The chain employs TRBV6-1 and TRBJ2-7; D is ambiguous. V was cut by 9 bases and J by 2 bases, with 17 bases left in between. Germline V gene data show CDR1 as MNHNS and CDR2 as SASEGT. This CDR3 comprises 14 residues. CDR3 residues: CASKREIRTYEQYF. The CDR3, as DNA: TGTGCCAGTAAACGTGAGATTAGGACCTACGAGCAGTACTTC.

The J gene is TRBJ2-3, the V gene TRBV7-9; 13 bases match TRBD2. Germline assignment: CDR1 SEHNR and CDR2 FQNEAQ (reference sequence). The junction had 13 bases not matched to a gene; V was cut back by 10 bases and J by 0 bases. The CDR3 sequence is 18 residues long. The CDR3 nucleotides are TGTGCCACCGAACTAGCGGGGGGGAGGACCCCCAGCACAGATACGCAGTATTTT. It encodes CATELAGGRTPSTDTQYF.

The chain is built from TRBV7-3 and TRBJ2-7; D is perhaps TRBD1 (6 bases). CDR3 length: 15 amino acids. V lost 0 bases and J lost 0, with 9 bases in between. Germline V gives CDR1 SGHTA, CDR2 FQGTGA. The CDR3 DNA is TGTGCCAGCAGCTTAACTAGACAGGACTCCTACGAGCAGTACTTC. Encoded protein: CASSLTRQDSYEQYF.

V is TRBV7-2 and J is TRBJ1-2; D might be TRBD1 (5 bases). This CDR3 comprises 14 residues. Germline loops: CDR1 SGHTA, CDR2 FQGNSA. V was trimmed by 3 bases and J by 5 bases, leaving 13 bases between them. The CDR3 DNA sequence: TGTGCCAGCAGCTTTGCGGGACTCCCGTATGGCTACACCTTC. Its protein product is CASSFAGLPYGYTF.

The chain carries TRBV28 and TRBJ1-4, with D tentatively TRBD1 (5 bases). Trimming cost V 1 base and J 7 bases, with 28 bases left between them. The CDR3 is 20 amino acids. Germline V gene sequence: CDR1 MDHEN, CDR2 SYDVKM. In nucleotides, the CDR3 is TGTGCCAGCAGTTTATCCCCACCGAGGGACCTATCTTTGGGAGGTGAAAAACTGTTTTTT. It codes for CASSLSPPRDLSLGGEKLFF.

V usage is TRBV14 and J usage is TRBJ2-1; maybe TRBD2 (5 bases). This CDR3 is built from 16 residues. V was pared by 3 bases and J by 0 bases, with 12 bases between. Germline V gene sequence: CDR1 SGHDN, CDR2 FVKESK. CDR3 region: CASSHALGSSYNEQFF. Written as DNA, the CDR3 is TGTGCCAGCAGCCATGCCCTAGGGAGCTCCTACAATGAGCAGTTCTTC. Full variable domain (outside the CDR3, taken from reference TRBV14 and TRBJ2-1): EAGVTQFPSHSVIEKGQTVTLRCDPISGHDNLYWYRRVMGKEIKFLLHFVKESKQDESGMPNNRFLAERTGGTYSTLKVQPAELEDSGVYFCASSHALGSSYNEQFFGPGTRLTVL.

The rearrangement links TRBV4-1 to TRBJ2-5, with no clear D. The germline CDR1 and CDR2 sequences are MGHRA and YSYEKL. The CDR3 has 15 residues. V lost 4 bases to trimming and J lost 4 bases, with 16 bases between them. The CDR3, as DNA: TGCGCCAGCAGCCTCTCGGGCAGGCCGGGAGAGACCCAGTACTTC. Its translation: CASSLSGRPGETQYF.

The J gene is TRBJ2-6, the V gene TRBV19, with 7 bases lining up with TRBD1. The germline V gene encodes CDR1 LNHDA and CDR2 SQIVND (reference sequence). Losses at the gene ends were 6 bases for V and 2 bases for J; bases not matched to a gene: 4. The CDR3 has 15 residues. CDR3 sequence reads: CASSQTGTGANVLTF. The CDR3 DNA sequence: TGTGCCAGTAGCCAGACAGGGACTGGGGCCAACGTCCTGACTTTC.

The chain recombines TRBV6-4 with TRBJ2-2; D is uncertain. Germline-derived CDR1 and CDR2 are MRHNA and SNTAGT. V dropped 4 bases and J dropped 5 bases, with 11 bases sitting between them. The CDR3 loop spans 14 amino acids. Here the CDR3 reads CASSVQHETGELFF. CDR3 sequence (DNA): TGTGCCAGCAGTGTCCAACACGAAACCGGGGAGCTGTTTTTT.

The V and J genes are TRBV5-1 and TRBJ2-1; TRBD2 agrees at 12 bases. This CDR3 region has 16 residues. Germline V gives CDR1 SGHRS, CDR2 YFSETQ. V trimming: 0 bases; J trimming: 12 bases; junction bases outside the gene matches: 10. This CDR3 reads CASSLVGRLAGVRQFF. CDR3 nucleotide sequence: TGCGCCAGCAGCTTGGTTGGGCGACTAGCGGGAGTACGGCAGTTCTTC.

The V and J genes are TRBV30 and TRBJ2-6; D remains ambiguous. Trimming stripped 0 bases from V and 2 bases from J, with 8 bases between. Germline V gives CDR1 GTSNPN, CDR2 SVGIG (reference sequence). The CDR3 runs 15 residues. The CDR3 sequence: CAWSVTPTGANVLTF. The CDR3 nucleotides are TGTGCCTGGAGTGTAACCCCAACTGGGGCCAACGTCCTGACTTTC.

In this sample, this clone turned up a few times. This chain joins TRBV2 and TRBJ1-5; D remains ambiguous. This CDR3 spans 12 amino acids. Germline values: CDR1 SNHLY, CDR2 FYNNEI. Between the trimmed V and J ends, which lost 4 bases and 7 bases, there was a span of 8 bases. The CDR3 reads CASSASRQPQHF. The CDR3 bases are TGTGCCAGCAGTGCCTCTAGGCAGCCCCAGCATTTT.

V and J are TRBV18 and TRBJ2-1; possible D gene TRBD2, 5 bases. Germline CDR1 is KGHSH and CDR2 is LQKENI. The length of the CDR3 is 13 residues. V lost 3 bases, J lost 9 bases, and 12 bases lay in between. Written as DNA, the CDR3 is TGTGCCAGCTCACCGTGGGAGTCAGGTGAGCAGTTCTTC. It translates to CASSPWESGEQFF.

V gene TRBV6-1 combines with J gene TRBJ1-1; no reliable D call. The CDR3 runs 16 residues. The germline V and J ends were trimmed by 3 bases and 0 bases, with 14 bases remaining between them. Germline V gene lookup returns CDR1 MNHNS and CDR2 SASEGT. The CDR3 nucleotides are TGTGCCAGCAGTGATCGTCGGAGCAGAATGAACACTGAAGCTTTCTTT. Its protein is CASSDRRSRMNTEAFF.

V usage is TRBV6-6 and J usage is TRBJ2-7; the match to TRBD1 covers 8 bases. The germline gives CDR1 MNHNY, CDR2 SVGAGI (reference sequence). CDR3 length equals 14 residues. V shed 5 bases and J 0 bases; nucleotides not matched to a gene: 3. The CDR3 bases are TGTGCCAGCAGTCCCGGGACAGGCTCCTACGAGCAGTACTTC. Residues: CASSPGTGSYEQYF.

This chain uses TRBV7-9 with TRBJ1-4; 9 bases are a match to TRBD1. There are 15 residues in the CDR3. J gave up 8 bases and V 6 bases, and 10 bases lay outside the gene matches. CDR1 is SEHNR, CDR2 FQNEAQ, per germline (reference sequence). CDR3 amino acids: CASSWGQGLGEKLFF. CDR3 DNA sequence: TGTGCCAGCAGTTGGGGACAGGGTCTTGGGGAAAAACTGTTTTTT.

In its sample, this clone was seen once. The chain links TRBV19 to TRBJ2-2; D might be TRBD2 (5 bases). CDR3 size: 14 residues. Looked up from germline, CDR1 is LNHDA and CDR2 is SQIVND (reference sequence). V lost 7 bases and J 4 bases, leaving 13 bases between the germline ends. DNA for the CDR3: TGTGCCAGTAACACGGCCGGGGTCACCGGGGAGCTGTTTTTT. This encodes CASNTAGVTGELFF.

The chain is built from TRBV4-1 and TRBJ2-2; 7 nucleotides align to TRBD2. Trimming cost V 3 bases and J 5 bases; bases outside gene matches: 6. Germline-derived CDR1 and CDR2 are MGHRA and YSYEKL. CDR3 length: 15 amino acids. The CDR3 nucleotides are TGCGCCAGCAGCCAGTCCGGGGGGAAAACCGGGGAGCTGTTTTTT. Its translation is CASSQSGGKTGELFF.

The chain carries TRBV29-1 and TRBJ2-5; TRBD1 agrees at 8 bases. This CDR3 contains 12 residues. V trimming: 7 bases; J trimming: 2 bases; junction bases outside the gene matches: 3. Germline V gene lookup returns CDR1 SQVTM and CDR2 ANQGSEA. The CDR3 sequence is CSADRGQETQYF. CDR3 in DNA: TGCAGCGCCGACAGGGGTCAAGAGACCCAGTACTTC. Combining the CDR3 with reference TRBV29-1 and TRBJ2-5 gives the whole variable domain SAVISQKPSRDICQRGTSLTIQCQVDSQVTMMFWYRQQPGQSLTLIATANQGSEATYESGFVIDKFPISRPNLTFSTLTVSNMSPEDSSIYLCSADRGQETQYFGPGTRLLVL.

This clone has only one observation. CDR3: CASSFSVFFETQYF. The CDR3, as DNA: TGTGCCAGCAGTTTCAGCGTGTTCTTCGAGACCCAGTACTTC. The gene calls are TRBV28 and TRBJ2-5; D is unclear. This CDR3 contains 14 residues. In germline, CDR1 is MDHEN, CDR2 SYDVKM. Deletions cut 3 bases from V and 5 bases from J, with 13 bases between.